A selection of T cell receptor beta chains follows, all from one sample in a study of T cell responses to AZD1222 COVID-19 vaccine. Assay used: immunoSEQ multiplex PCR; TCRdb lists only in-frame clones, some missing. The data hold about 93,000 clones, with about 86% observed a single time. The input for sequencing was peripheral blood, taken on day 0 of AZD1222 vaccination. The receptors stem from an adult in good health. Both conserved end residues are part of each CDR3. The D gene is left open where the match is weak. Size is omitted from some rows. Given values are once, few, many or a class for expanded clones.

>TRBJ2-3|-|-|TRBV11-3
TGTGCCAGCAGCTTAGTTCAGTCCACAGATACGCAGTATTTT
CASSLVQSTDTQYF
>TRBJ2-2|TRBD2|-|TRBV11-2
TGTGCCAGCAGCCCAGCGGGGGGGAACACCGGGGAGCTGTTTTTT
CASSPAGGNTGELFF
>TRBJ1-2|-|-|TRBV10-2
TGCGCCAGCAGTGAGATGAGGGACGGTAACTATGGCTACACCTTC
CASSEMRDGNYGYTF
>TRBJ1-2|-|once|TRBV3-1/TRBV3-2
TGTGCCAGCACCCTCCGGGGGGGAGGGTATGGCTACACCTTC
CASTLRGGGYGYTF
>TRBJ1-1|-|few|TRBV19
TGTGCCAGTAGTTCTCAGACTAACACTGAAGCTTTCTTT
CASSSQTNTEAFF
>TRBJ2-7|TRBD2|-|TRBV7-9
TGTGCCAGCAGCACGGGGGGGAGGTCGACCTACGAGCAGTACTTC
CASSTGGRSTYEQYF
>TRBJ2-7|TRBD1|-|TRBV25-1
TGTGCCAGCAGGGGGCAGGGGGCTACCTACGAGCAGTACTTC
CASRGQGATYEQYF
>TRBJ1-6|-|-|TRBV10-3
TGTGCCATCAGTCCGGGGGCAGATAATTCACCCCTCCACTTT
CAISPGADNSPLHF
>TRBJ2-7|TRBD1|-|TRBV7-9
TGTGCCAGCAGCTTTCGGCCGGGACAGAGTTACTACGAGCAGTACTTC
CASSFRPGQSYYEQYF
>TRBJ1-6|TRBD1|-|TRBV6-5
TGTGCCAGCAGTTATTTGGAGACAGGGGATTCACCCCTCCACTTT
CASSYLETGDSPLHF
>TRBJ1-6|-|-|TRBV25-1
TGTGCCAGCAGTGATTCGGGCAGCTCCTATAATTCACCCCTCCACTTT
CASSDSGSSYNSPLHF
>TRBJ2-1|TRBD1|few|TRBV2
TGTGCCAGCAGTGTTGGCCGGGACAGCACATACAATGAGCAGTTCTTC
CASSVGRDSTYNEQFF
>TRBJ1-5|-|-|TRBV3-1/TRBV3-2
TGTGCCAGCAGCCAGGAGGGTGGGGGTGGCAATCAGCCCCAGCATTTT
CASSQEGGGGNQPQHF
>TRBJ2-7|-|-|TRBV4-1
TGCGCCAGCAGCCAATCGGACCCCTACGAGCAGTACTTC
CASSQSDPYEQYF
>TRBJ1-5|TRBD1|-|TRBV12-3/TRBV12-4
TGTGCCAGCAGGGGGACAGGGAATCAGCCCCAGCATTTT
CASRGTGNQPQHF
>TRBJ2-7|-|-|TRBV4-3
TGCGCCAGCAGCCAAGGTATAGTGAGCTCCTACGAGCAGTACTTC
CASSQGIVSSYEQYF
>TRBJ1-2|-|-|TRBV6-1
TGTGCCAGCAGTGAATATGGGTTTGCCAGCCCTAACTATGGCTACACCTTC
CASSEYGFASPNYGYTF
>TRBJ1-4|TRBD1|-|TRBV7-9
TGTGCCAGCAGCCCCCGGACAGGGGCATGGGATGAAAAACTGTTTTTT
CASSPRTGAWDEKLFF
>TRBJ2-3|-|-|TRBV9
TGTGCCAGCAGCGTAGGGGTAGATACGCAGTATTTT
CASSVGVDTQYF
>TRBJ1-5|-|-|TRBV6-5
TGTGCCACCAGGACAGTCCAGGGGCCCCAGCATTTT
CATRTVQGPQHF
>TRBJ2-1|TRBD2|-|TRBV6-1
TGTGCCAGCAGTGAATTAGCGGGGGGGATTGGGGAGCAGTTCTTC
CASSELAGGIGEQFF
>TRBJ2-3|-|once|TRBV9
TGTGCCAGCAGCCAAGGACCCGTCGGGACAGATACGCAGTATTTT
CASSQGPVGTDTQYF
>TRBJ1-5|-|-|TRBV10-3
TGTGCCAGCGGGGGACGAGACAATCAGCCCCAGCATTTT
CASGGRDNQPQHF
>TRBJ2-1|-|once|TRBV6-5
TGTGCCAGCAGCCCCCAGGAGAGCGGGAATGAGCAGTTCTTC
CASSPQESGNEQFF
>TRBJ1-2|-|-|TRBV5-1
TGCGCCAGCAGCTTGGGCACGGGGAACTATGGCTACACCTTC
CASSLGTGNYGYTF
>TRBJ1-2|-|-|TRBV6-2/TRBV6-3
TGTGCCAGCAGTTACTTTGAACAGGCCAGCTATGGCTACACCTTC
CASSYFEQASYGYTF
>TRBJ1-5|-|-|TRBV7-6
TGTGCCAGCAGTCCCGATGGGGGCTATGATCAGCCCCAGCATTTT
CASSPDGGYDQPQHF
>TRBJ2-7|-|-|TRBV11-2
TGTGCCAGCAGCTTAGAGCTTGGACGGACCTCCTACGAGCAGTACTTC
CASSLELGRTSYEQYF
>TRBJ1-1|-|-|TRBV6-5
TGTGCCAGCATCGGGGGTACGACTGAAGCTTTCTTT
CASIGGTTEAFF
>TRBJ1-2|TRBD1|few|TRBV5-8
TGTGCCAGCAGCTTCCGGGACAGCCTCAACTATGGCTACACCTTC
CASSFRDSLNYGYTF
>TRBJ1-1|TRBD1|-|TRBV7-2
TGTGCCAGCAGCTTAGTAGGACAGGGCCCGGGGGGAACTGAAGCTTTCTTT
CASSLVGQGPGGTEAFF
>TRBJ2-3|TRBD2|-|TRBV18
TGTGCCAGCTCACCAATAAGCGGGAGGGCCGGTGCAGATACGCAGTATTTT
CASSPISGRAGADTQYF
>TRBJ2-6|-|few|TRBV2
TGTGCCAGCAGCTACAGCTCTGGGGCCAACGTCCTGACTTTC
CASSYSSGANVLTF
>TRBJ2-1|TRBD2|-|TRBV7-6
TGTGCCAGCAGCTTAGTACCCCCAAGCGGGGGGATGGTTTTGGGTGGCGAGCAGTTCTTC
CASSLVPPSGGMVLGGEQFF
>TRBJ1-2|-|-|TRBV4-2
TGTGCCAGCAGCCAAGATTCCAACAAACCAGCGCGCTACACCTTC
CASSQDSNKPARYTF
>TRBJ2-7|-|-|TRBV7-2
TGTGCCAGCAGTAGAGGGTCAGACACCTACGAGCAGTACTTC
CASSRGSDTYEQYF
>TRBJ2-1|TRBD2|-|TRBV7-2
TGTGCCAGCAGCTCCCGGCTAGCGGGAGGAAATGAGCAGTTCTTC
CASSSRLAGGNEQFF
>TRBJ2-7|-|-|TRBV3-1/TRBV3-2
TGTGCCAGCAGCCAAGATGCGGGCTCCTACGAGCAGTACTTC
CASSQDAGSYEQYF
>TRBJ1-4|-|-|TRBV27
TGTGCCAGCAGTTTTTTGGAGGACGAAAAACTGTTTTTT
CASSFLEDEKLFF
>TRBJ2-7|-|-|TRBV7-8
TGTGCCAGCAGCTTAGACGCGGTACAGGTGAGCTCCTACGAGCAGTACTTC
CASSLDAVQVSSYEQYF
>TRBJ2-5|-|-|TRBV5-1
TGCGCCAGCAGCCTGACAGAAGAGACCCAGTACTTC
CASSLTEETQYF
>TRBJ1-5|-|-|TRBV7-2
TGTGCCAGCAGCTTAGATGGTTATAGCAATCAGCCCCAGCATTTT
CASSLDGYSNQPQHF
>TRBJ1-2|-|-|TRBV11-3
TGTGCCAGCAGCTTAGGGACAGACCGCCTGGGCTACACCTTC
CASSLGTDRLGYTF
>TRBJ1-5|-|-|TRBV6-5
TGTGCCAGCAGCCTCGACGGAAATCAGCCCCAGCATTTT
CASSLDGNQPQHF
>TRBJ1-2|TRBD1|once|TRBV19
TGTGCCAGTAGTATAGTGGCAGGGGGCGATGATGGCTACACCTTC
CASSIVAGGDDGYTF
>TRBJ2-3|-|-|TRBV10-3
TGTGCCGCCGGCAGGGGCACAGATACGCAGTATTTT
CAAGRGTDTQYF
>TRBJ1-5|TRBD1|once|TRBV4-2
TGTGCCAGCAGCCAGGAAAGATGGGGGACAGGGAATCAGCCCCAGCATTTT
CASSQERWGTGNQPQHF
>TRBJ2-5|-|-|TRBV5-5
TGTGCCAGCAGCTTGTGGGCAGGCCCAGAAGAGACCCAGTACTTC
CASSLWAGPEETQYF
>TRBJ2-1|TRBD2|-|TRBV2
TGTGCCAGCAGTGAAACTAGCGGGAGGCGACCGAAGGATTCCAATGAGCAGTTCTTC
CASSETSGRRPKDSNEQFF
>TRBJ2-5|TRBD1|-|TRBV5-4
TGTGCCAGCAGCTTACAGGGGGCTGAAGAGACCCAGTACTTC
CASSLQGAEETQYF
>TRBJ1-4|TRBD1|-|TRBV6-4
TGTGCCAGCAGTGACGCCAGGGGGCTTTTAACTAATGAAAAACTGTTTTTT
CASSDARGLLTNEKLFF
>TRBJ2-3|-|-|TRBV7-8
TGTGCCAGCAGCTTCGTGGCCGGGGGCACAGATACGCAGTATTTT
CASSFVAGGTDTQYF
>TRBJ2-7|-|-|TRBV7-9
TGTGCCATAGACAGGTGGGGAAAAAACGAGCAGTACTTC
CAIDRWGKNEQYF
>TRBJ2-5|TRBD2|-|TRBV4-2
TGTGCCAGCAGCCAAGCTCAAGGGGCTAGCGGGGCCCAAGAGACCCAGTACTTC
CASSQAQGASGAQETQYF
>TRBJ1-6|-|once|TRBV7-2
TGTGCCAGCAGCCGCGGGAGGTCGTTCTATAATTCACCCCTCCACTTT
CASSRGRSFYNSPLHF